These 5 T cell receptor beta chains share one sample of origin, sequenced in a study of cytomegalovirus exposure and HLA in healthy donors. The PCR used 60 Vbeta and 13 Jbeta primers. Measured with immunoSEQ multiplex PCR; TCRdb has only the in-frame clones, and not every one. The table has about 160,000 clones, around 80% seen once. Sequencing was performed on PBMCs. These receptors originate from a middle-aged woman in good health and CMV-seropositive.

This clone was detected once. This chain links TRBV20-1 with TRBJ2-5; D unresolved. Judging by the DNA end, TRBJ2-7 fits better; the J call may be wrong. CDR1 and CDR2 (germline): DFQATT, SNEGSKA (reference sequence). CDR3 length equals 10 residues. In DNA, the CDR3 is TGCAGTGCTAGGGTAAACGAGCAGTACTTC. It is translated as CSARVNEQYF.

J is TRBJ2-6 and V is TRBV11-2; possibly TRBD2 for D (6 bases). V was shortened by 5 bases and J by 1 base, with 12 bases between the two germline ends. The germline V gene has CDR1 SGHAT and CDR2 FQNNGV. This CDR3 has 16 amino acids. The CDR3 region has the DNA TGTGCCAGCAGCCTGGGGGGTATTTCTGGGGCCAACGTCCTGACTTTC. Translation: CASSLGGISGANVLTF. The whole variable domain, remainder taken from reference TRBV11-2 and TRBJ2-6, is EAGVAQSPRYKIIEKRQSVAFWCNPISGHATLYWYQQILGQGPKLLIQFQNNGVVDDSQLPKDRFSAERLKGVDSTLKIQPAKLEDSAVYLCASSLGGISGANVLTFGAGSRLTVL.

In the case of this clone: At one end the junction does not follow the germline gene, possibly because of a read error. J is TRBJ1-4 and V is TRBV11-2; 7 nucleotides line up with TRBD1. Germline V lookup: CDR1 SGHAT, CDR2 FQNNGV. The CDR3 consists of 15 residues. This CDR3 is CASSYRQGTSEKLFF. In DNA form, the CDR3 reads TGTGCCAGCAGCTACCGACAGGGAACTAGTGAAAAACTGTTTTTT.

V is TRBV19 and J is TRBJ2-7; TRBD1 might be the D (5 bases). Germline values: CDR1 LNHDA, CDR2 SQIVND (reference sequence). V lost 6 bases to trimming and J lost 0 bases, with 15 bases between them. This CDR3 has 15 residues. The chain's CDR3 is CASSYRSSSSYEQYF. CDR3 in DNA: TGTGCCAGTAGCTACAGGTCTTCGAGCTCCTACGAGCAGTACTTC.

This rearrangement joins TRBV6-1 to TRBJ2-3; a possible D gene is TRBD2 (5 bases). With 1 base removed from V and 5 bases from J, the gap between germline ends came to 7 bases. CDR1 and CDR2 from the germline V gene are MNHNS and SASEGT. The CDR3 is made up of 13 amino acids. For the CDR3, the DNA is TGTGCCAGCAGTGAAGATGGAGGAGATACGCAGTATTTT. Its translation: CASSEDGGDTQYF.